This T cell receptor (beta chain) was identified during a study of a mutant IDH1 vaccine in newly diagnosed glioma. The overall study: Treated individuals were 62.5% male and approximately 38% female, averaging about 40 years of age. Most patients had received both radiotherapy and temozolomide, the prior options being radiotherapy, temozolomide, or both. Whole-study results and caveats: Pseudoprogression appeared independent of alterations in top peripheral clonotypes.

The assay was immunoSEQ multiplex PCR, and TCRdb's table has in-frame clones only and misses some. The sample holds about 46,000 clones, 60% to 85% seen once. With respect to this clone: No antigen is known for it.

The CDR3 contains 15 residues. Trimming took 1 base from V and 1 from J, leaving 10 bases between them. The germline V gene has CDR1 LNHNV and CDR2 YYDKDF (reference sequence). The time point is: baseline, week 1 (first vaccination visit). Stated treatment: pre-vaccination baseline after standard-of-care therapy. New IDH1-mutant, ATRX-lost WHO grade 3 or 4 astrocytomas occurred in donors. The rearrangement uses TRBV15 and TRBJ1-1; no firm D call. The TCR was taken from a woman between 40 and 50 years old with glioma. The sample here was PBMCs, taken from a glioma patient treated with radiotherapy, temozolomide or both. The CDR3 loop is CATSRASLPNTEAFF. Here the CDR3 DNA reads TGTGCCACCAGCAGAGCATCATTACCGAACACTGAAGCTTTCTTT.